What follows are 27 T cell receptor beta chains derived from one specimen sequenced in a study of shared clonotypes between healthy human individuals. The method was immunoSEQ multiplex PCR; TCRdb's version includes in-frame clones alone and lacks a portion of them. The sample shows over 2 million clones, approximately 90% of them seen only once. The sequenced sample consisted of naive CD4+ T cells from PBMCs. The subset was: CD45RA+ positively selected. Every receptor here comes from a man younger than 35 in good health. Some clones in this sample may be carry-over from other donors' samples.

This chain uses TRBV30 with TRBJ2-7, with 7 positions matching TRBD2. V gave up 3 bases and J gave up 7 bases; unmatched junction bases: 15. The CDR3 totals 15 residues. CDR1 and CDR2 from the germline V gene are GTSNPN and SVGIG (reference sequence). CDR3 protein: CAWSIGLAAIGEQYF. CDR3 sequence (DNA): TGTGCCTGGAGCATCGGGCTAGCGGCTATAGGGGAGCAGTACTTC.

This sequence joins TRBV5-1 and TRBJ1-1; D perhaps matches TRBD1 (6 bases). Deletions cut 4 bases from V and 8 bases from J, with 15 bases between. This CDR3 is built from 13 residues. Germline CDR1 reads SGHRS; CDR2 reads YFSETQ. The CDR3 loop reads CASSGTGPVEAFF. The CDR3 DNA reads TGCGCCAGCAGCGGTACAGGGCCCGTCGAAGCTTTCTTT.

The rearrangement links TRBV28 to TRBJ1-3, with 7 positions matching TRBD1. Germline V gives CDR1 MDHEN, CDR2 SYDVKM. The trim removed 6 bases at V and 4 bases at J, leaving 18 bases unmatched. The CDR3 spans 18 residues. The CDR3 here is CASRRRAKGAPSGNTIYF. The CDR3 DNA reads TGTGCCAGCAGGAGGAGGGCCAAGGGGGCTCCATCCGGAAACACCATATATTTT.

The CDR3 DNA sequence: TGCGCCAGCAGCTTGGAGGGGGGAGGGTCGCACACTGAAGCTTTCTTT. Translated, it gives CASSLEGGGSHTEAFF. The V gene is TRBV5-1, the J gene TRBJ1-1; D is possibly TRBD1 (6 bases). The CDR3 consists of 16 residues. Germline V gene lookup returns CDR1 SGHRS and CDR2 YFSETQ. Trimming shortened V by 0 bases and J by 3 bases, and 15 bases separated the two germline ends.

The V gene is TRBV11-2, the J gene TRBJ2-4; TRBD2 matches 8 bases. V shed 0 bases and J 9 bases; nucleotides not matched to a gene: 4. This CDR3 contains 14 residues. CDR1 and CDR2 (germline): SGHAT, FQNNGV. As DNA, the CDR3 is TGTGCCAGCAGCTTAGATTTTGCGGGAGGCATTCAGTACTTC. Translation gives CASSLDFAGGIQYF.

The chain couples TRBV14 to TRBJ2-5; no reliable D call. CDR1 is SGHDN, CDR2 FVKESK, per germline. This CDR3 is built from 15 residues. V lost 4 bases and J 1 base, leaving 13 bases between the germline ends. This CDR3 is CASSPWTGPQETQYF. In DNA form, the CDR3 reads TGTGCCAGCAGCCCCTGGACCGGTCCCCAAGAGACCCAGTACTTC.

This CDR3 reads CASSVGSGAAGYNEQFF. The CDR3 coding sequence is TGTGCCAGTAGTGTGGGTAGCGGCGCCGCTGGTTACAATGAGCAGTTCTTC. This chain links TRBV19 with TRBJ2-1; tentative D call: TRBD2 (6 bases). The V end was cut by 5 bases, the J end by 4 bases, with 21 bases between. This CDR3 is 17 amino acids long. Germline V gives CDR1 LNHDA, CDR2 SQIVND (reference sequence). The whole variable domain, filled in from reference TRBV19 and TRBJ2-1, reads DGGITQSPKYLFRKEGQNVTLSCEQNLNHDAMYWYRQDPGQGLRLIYYSQIVNDFQKGDIAEGYSVSREKKESFPLTVTSAQKNPTAFYLCASSVGSGAAGYNEQFFGPGTRLTVL.

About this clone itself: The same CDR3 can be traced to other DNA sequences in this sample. CDR3: CASSLRGDTEAFF. DNA for the CDR3: TGTGCCAGCAGCTTAAGGGGGGACACTGAAGCTTTCTTT. The chain links TRBV7-3 to TRBJ1-1; perhaps TRBD1 as D (5 bases). Trimming cost V 1 base and J 3 bases, with 6 bases left between them. CDR1 is SGHTA, CDR2 FQGTGA, per germline. CDR3 length: 13 residues.

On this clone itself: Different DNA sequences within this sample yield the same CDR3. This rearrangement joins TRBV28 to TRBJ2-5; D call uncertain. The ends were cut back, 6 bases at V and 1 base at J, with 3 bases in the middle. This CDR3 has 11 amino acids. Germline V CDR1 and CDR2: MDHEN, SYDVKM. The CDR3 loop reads CASRVQETQYF. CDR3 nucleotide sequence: TGTGCCAGCAGAGTCCAAGAGACCCAGTACTTC.

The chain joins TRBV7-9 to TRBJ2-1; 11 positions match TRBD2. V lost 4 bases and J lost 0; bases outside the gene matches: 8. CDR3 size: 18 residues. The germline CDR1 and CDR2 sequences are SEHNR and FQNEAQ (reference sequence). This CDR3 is CASSSIAGGTSSYNEQFF. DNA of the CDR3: TGTGCCAGCAGCTCTATAGCGGGAGGGACGAGCTCCTACAATGAGCAGTTCTTC. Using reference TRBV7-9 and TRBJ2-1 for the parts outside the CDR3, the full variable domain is DTGVSQNPRHKITKRGQNVTFRCDPISEHNRLYWYRQTLGQGPEFLTYFQNEAQLEKSRLLSDRFSAERPKGSFSTLEIQRTEQGDSAMYLCASSSIAGGTSSYNEQFFGPGTRLTVL.

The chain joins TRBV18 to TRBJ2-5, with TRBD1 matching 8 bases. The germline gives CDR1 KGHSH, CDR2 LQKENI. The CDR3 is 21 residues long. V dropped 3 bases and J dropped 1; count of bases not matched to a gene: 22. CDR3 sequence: CASSPPTGTGGGSIRQETQYF. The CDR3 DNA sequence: TGTGCCAGCTCACCTCCTACCGGGACAGGAGGGGGGTCCATCCGCCAAGAGACCCAGTACTTC.

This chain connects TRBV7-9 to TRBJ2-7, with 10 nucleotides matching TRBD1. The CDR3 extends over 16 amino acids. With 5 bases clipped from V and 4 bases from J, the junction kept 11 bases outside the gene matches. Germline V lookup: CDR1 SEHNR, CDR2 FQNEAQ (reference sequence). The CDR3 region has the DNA TGTGCCAGCAGCCCCCGGCCGGGACAGGGGAGGTACGAGCAGTACTTC. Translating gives CASSPRPGQGRYEQYF.

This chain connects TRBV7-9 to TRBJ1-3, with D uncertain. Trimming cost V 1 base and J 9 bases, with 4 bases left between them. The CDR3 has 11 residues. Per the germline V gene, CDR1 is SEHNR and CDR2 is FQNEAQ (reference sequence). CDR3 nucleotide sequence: TGTGCCAGCAGCTTAGGGGGCACCATATATTTT. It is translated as CASSLGGTIYF.

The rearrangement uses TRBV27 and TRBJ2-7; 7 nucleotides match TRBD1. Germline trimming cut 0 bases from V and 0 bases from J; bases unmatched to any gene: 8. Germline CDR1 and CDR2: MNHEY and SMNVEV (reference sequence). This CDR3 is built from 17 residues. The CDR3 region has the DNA TGTGCCAGCAGTTTATCTATTCGGGACAGATTCTCCTACGAGCAGTACTTC. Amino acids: CASSLSIRDRFSYEQYF.

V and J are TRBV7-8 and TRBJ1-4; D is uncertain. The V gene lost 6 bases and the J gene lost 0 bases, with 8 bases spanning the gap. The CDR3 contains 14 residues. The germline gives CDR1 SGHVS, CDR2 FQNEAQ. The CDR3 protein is CASRVGTTNEKLFF. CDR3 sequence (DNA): TGTGCCAGCAGGGTCGGGACAACTAATGAAAAACTGTTTTTT.

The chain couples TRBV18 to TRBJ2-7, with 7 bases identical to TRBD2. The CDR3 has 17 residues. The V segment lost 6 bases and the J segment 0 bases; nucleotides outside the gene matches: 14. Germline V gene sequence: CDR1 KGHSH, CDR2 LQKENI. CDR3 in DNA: TGTGCCAGCTCGCGGAGTCTAGCGGTCGGGCTCTCCTACGAGCAGTACTTC. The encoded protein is CASSRSLAVGLSYEQYF.

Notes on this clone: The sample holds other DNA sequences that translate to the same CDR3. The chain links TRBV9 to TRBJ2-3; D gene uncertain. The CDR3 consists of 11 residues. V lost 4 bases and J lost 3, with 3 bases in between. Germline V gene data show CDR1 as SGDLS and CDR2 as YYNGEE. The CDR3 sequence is CASSFTDTQYF. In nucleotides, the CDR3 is TGTGCCAGCAGCTTTACAGATACGCAGTATTTT.

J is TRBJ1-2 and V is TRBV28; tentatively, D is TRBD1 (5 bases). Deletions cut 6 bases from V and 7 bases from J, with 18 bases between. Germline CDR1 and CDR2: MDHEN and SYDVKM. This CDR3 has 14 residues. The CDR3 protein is CASSLVRDERGYTF. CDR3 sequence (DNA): TGTGCCAGCAGCTTGGTAAGGGACGAGCGTGGCTACACCTTC.

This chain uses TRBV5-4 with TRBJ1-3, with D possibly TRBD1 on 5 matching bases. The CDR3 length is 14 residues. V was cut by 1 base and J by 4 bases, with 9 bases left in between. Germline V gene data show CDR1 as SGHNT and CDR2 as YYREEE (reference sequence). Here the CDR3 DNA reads TGTGCCAGCAGCTTGCAGGGACTGGGAAACACCATATATTTT. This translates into CASSLQGLGNTIYF.

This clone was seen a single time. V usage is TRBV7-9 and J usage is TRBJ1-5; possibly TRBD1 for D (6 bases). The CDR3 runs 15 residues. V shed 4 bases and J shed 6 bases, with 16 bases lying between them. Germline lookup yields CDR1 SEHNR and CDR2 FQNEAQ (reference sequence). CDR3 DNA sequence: TGTGCCAGCAGCTCAGGGGCGGGGGGCGGTCAGCCCCAGCATTTT. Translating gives CASSSGAGGGQPQHF.

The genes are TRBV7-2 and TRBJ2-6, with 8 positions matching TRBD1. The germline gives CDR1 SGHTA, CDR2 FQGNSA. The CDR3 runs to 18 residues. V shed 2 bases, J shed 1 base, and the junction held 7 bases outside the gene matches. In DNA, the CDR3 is TGTGCCAGCAGCTTATCGTACAGGGGGTCTTCTGGGGCCAACGTCCTGACTTTC. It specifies CASSLSYRGSSGANVLTF.

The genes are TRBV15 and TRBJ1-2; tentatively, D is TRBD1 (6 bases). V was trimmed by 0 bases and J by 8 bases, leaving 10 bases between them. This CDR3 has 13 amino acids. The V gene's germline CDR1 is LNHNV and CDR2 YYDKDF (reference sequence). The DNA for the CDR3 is TGTGCCACCAGCAGAGAAGGGGGTGACGGCTACACCTTC. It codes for CATSREGGDGYTF.

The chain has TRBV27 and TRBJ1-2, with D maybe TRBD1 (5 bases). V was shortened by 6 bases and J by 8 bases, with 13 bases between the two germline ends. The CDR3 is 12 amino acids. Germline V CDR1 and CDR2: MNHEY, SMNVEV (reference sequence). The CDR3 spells CASSHVKGGYTF. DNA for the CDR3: TGTGCCAGCAGCCACGTGAAGGGGGGCTACACCTTC.

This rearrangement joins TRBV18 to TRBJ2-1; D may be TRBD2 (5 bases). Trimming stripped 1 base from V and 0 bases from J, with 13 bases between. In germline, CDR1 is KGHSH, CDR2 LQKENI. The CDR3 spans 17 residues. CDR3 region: CASSPLLAQSSYNEQFF. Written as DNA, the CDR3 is TGTGCCAGCTCACCACTATTAGCGCAAAGCTCCTACAATGAGCAGTTCTTC.

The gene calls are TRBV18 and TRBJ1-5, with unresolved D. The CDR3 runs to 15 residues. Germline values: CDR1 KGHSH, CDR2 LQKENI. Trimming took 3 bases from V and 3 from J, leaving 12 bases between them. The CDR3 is CASSPSPAPNQPQHF. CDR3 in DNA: TGTGCCAGCTCACCCTCACCCGCGCCCAATCAGCCCCAGCATTTT.

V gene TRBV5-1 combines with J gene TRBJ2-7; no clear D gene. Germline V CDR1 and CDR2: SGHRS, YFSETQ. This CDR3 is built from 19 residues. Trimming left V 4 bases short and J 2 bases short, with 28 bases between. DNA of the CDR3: TGCGCCAGCAGCCCGCGACTCCTTTCCCCCTCCCCCTCGACCTACGAGCAGTACTTC. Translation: CASSPRLLSPSPSTYEQYF.

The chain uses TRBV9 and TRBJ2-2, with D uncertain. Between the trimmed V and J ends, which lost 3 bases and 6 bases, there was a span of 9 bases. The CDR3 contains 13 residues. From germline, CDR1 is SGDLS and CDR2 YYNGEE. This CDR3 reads CASSALGPGELFF. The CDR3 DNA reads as TGTGCCAGCAGCGCCCTAGGGCCCGGGGAGCTGTTTTTT.